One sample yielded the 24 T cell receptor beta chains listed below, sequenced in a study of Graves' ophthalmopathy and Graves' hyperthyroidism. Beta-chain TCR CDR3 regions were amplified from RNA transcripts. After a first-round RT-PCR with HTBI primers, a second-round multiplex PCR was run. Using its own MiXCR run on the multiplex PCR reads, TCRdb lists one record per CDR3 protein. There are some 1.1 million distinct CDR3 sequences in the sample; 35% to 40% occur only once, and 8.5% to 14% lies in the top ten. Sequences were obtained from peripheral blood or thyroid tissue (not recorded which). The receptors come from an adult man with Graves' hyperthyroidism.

CDR3 region: CAITRDLVEQYF. The CDR3 DNA is TGTGCCATCACCAGGGACCTGGTAGAGCAGTACTTC. The chain links TRBV10-3 to TRBJ2-7; D might be TRBD1 or TRBD2, each matching 5 bases. The V gene lost 7 bases and the J gene lost 7 bases, with 14 bases spanning the gap. The CDR3 spans 12 residues. CDR1 is ENHRY and CDR2 is SYGVKD in the germline V gene.

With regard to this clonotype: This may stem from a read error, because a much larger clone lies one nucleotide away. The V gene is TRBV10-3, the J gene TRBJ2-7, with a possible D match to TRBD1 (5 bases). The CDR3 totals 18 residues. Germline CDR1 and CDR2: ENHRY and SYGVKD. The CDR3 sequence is CASSYRLEGARPSYEQHF. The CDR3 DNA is TGTGCCAGCAGTTACAGATTAGAAGGGGCCAGACCCTCCTACGAGCAGCACTTC.

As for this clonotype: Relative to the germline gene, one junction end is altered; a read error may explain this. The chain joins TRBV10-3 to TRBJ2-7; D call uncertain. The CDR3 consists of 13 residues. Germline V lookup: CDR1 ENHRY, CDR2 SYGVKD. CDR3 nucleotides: TGTGCCAGCAGTGAGACTGAAACTTACGAGCAGTACTTC. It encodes CASSETETYEQYF.

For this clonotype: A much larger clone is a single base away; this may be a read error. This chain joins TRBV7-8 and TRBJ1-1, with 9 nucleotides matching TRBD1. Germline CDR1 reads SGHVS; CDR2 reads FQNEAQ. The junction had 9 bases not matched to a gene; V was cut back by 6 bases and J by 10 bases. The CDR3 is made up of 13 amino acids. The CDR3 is CASRSTGGRIAFF. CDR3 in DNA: TGTGCCAGCAGGTCTACAGGGGGCCGGATAGCTTTCTTT. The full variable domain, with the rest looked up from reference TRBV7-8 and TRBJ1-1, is GAGVSQSPRYKVAKRGQDVALRCDPISGHVSLFWYQQALGQGPEFLTYFQNEAQLDKSGLPSDRFFAERPEGSVSTLKIQRTQQEDSAVYLCASRSTGGRIAFFGQGTRLTVV.

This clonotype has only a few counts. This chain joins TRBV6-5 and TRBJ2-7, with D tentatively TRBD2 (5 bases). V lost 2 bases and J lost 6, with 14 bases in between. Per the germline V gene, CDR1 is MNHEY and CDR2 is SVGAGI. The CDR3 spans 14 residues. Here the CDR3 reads CASSYRGREGEQYF. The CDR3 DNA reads TGTGCCAGCAGTTACCGGGGAAGGGAAGGCGAGCAGTACTTC.

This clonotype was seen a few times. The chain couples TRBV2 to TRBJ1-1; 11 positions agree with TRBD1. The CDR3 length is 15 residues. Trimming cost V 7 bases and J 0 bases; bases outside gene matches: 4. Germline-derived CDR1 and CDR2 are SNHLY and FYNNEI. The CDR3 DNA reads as TGTGCCAGCACCGGGACAGGGGGTATGAACACTGAAGCTTTCTTT. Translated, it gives CASTGTGGMNTEAFF.

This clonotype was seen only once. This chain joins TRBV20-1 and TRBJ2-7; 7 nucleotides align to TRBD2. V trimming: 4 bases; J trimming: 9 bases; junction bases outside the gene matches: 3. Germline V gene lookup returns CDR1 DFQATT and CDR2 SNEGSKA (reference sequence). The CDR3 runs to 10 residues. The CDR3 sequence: CSAKGRGQYF. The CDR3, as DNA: TGCAGTGCTAAAGGGAGGGGGCAGTACTTC.

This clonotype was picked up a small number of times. The CDR3 coding sequence is TGTGCCAGCAGCACGGGAGGGGGCCCTACCTACGAGCAGTACTTC. Translating it yields CASSTGGGPTYEQYF. The chain links TRBV9 to TRBJ2-7, with TRBD2 as a possible D gene (8 bases). This CDR3 has 15 amino acids. CDR1 is SGDLS and CDR2 is YYNGEE in the germline V gene. V gave up 4 bases and J gave up 2 bases, with 16 bases separating them.

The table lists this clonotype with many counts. The CDR3 spells CASSLGLAEGTGTQYF. CDR3 DNA: TGTGCCAGCAGCTTGGGGCTAGCGGAGGGGACGGGGACCCAGTACTTC. The chain carries TRBV5-5 and TRBJ2-5; 7 nucleotides agree with TRBD2. Trimming at V came to 0 bases and at J to 7 bases, leaving 12 bases not matched to a gene. This CDR3 contains 16 residues. The germline gives CDR1 SGHKS, CDR2 YYEKEE (reference sequence).

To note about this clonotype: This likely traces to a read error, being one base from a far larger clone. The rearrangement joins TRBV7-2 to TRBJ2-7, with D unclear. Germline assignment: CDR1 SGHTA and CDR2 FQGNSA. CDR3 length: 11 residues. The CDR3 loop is CVSSLEDEQYF. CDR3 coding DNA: TGTGTCAGCAGCTTAGAAGACGAGCAGTACTTC.

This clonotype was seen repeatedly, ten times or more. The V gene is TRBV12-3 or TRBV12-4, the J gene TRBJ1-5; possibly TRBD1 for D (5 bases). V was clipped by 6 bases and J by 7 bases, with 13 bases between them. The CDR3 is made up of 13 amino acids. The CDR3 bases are TGTGCCAGCAGGTTGAGCGGGGCCCAGCCCCAGCATTTT. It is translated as CASRLSGAQPQHF.

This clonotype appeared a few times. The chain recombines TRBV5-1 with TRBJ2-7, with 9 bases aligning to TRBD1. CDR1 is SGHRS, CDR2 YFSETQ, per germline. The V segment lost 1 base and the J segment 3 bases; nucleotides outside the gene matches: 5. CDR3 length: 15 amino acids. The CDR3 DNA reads TGCGCCAGCAGCTTGATGGGGACAGGGCTCTACGAGCAGTACTTC. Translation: CASSLMGTGLYEQYF.

The CDR3 bases are TGTGCCGGTTCCGGGACTAGCGCAAATCCGAGCTCCTACGAGCAGTACTTC. It is translated as CAGSGTSANPSSYEQYF. The genes are TRBV7-9 and TRBJ2-7; 10 bases map to TRBD2. With 11 bases clipped from V and 0 bases from J, the junction kept 16 bases outside the gene matches. This CDR3 region has 17 residues. The germline V gene encodes CDR1 SEHNR and CDR2 FQNEAQ (reference sequence).

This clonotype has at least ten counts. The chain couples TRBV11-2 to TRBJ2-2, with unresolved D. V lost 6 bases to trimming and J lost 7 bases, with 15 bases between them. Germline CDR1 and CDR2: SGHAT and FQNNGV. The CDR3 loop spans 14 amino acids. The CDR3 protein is CASSLKALSGELFF. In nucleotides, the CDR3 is TGTGCCAGCAGTCTAAAGGCGCTGAGCGGGGAGCTGTTTTTT.

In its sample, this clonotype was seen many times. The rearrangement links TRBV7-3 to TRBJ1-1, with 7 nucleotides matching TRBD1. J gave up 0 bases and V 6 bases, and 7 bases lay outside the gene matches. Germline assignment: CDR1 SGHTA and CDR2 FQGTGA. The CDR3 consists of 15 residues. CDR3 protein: CASSLSTGMNTEAFF. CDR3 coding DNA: TGTGCCAGCAGTTTATCGACAGGGATGAACACTGAAGCTTTCTTT.

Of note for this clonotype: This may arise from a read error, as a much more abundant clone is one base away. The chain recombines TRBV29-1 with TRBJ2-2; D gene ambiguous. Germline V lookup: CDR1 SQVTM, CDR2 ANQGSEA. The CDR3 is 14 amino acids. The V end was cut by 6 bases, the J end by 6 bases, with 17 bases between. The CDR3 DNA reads TGCAGCGTCCGAGAAAACTGGTACGCCGGGGAGCTGTTTTTT. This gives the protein CSVRENWYAGELFF.

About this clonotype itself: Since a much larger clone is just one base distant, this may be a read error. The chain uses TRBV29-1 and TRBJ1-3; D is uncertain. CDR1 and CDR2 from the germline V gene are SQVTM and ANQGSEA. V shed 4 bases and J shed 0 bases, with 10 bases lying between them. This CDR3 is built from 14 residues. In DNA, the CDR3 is TGCAGCGTTGCCACATCGAACTCTGGAAACACCATATATTTT. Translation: CSVATSNSGNTIYF.

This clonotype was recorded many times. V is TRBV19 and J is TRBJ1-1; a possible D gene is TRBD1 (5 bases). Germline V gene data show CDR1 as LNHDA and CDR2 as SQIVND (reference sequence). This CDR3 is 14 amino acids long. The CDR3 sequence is CSVQGAHRNTEAFF. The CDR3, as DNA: TGTTCGGTCCAGGGAGCACACCGGAACACTGAAGCTTTCTTT.

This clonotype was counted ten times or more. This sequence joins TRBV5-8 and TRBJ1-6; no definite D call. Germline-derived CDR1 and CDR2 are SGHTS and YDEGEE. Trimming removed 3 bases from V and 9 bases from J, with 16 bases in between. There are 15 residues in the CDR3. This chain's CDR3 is CASSSPGLQRSPLHF. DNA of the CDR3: TGTGCCAGCAGCTCCCCTGGGCTTCAACGTTCACCCCTCCACTTT.

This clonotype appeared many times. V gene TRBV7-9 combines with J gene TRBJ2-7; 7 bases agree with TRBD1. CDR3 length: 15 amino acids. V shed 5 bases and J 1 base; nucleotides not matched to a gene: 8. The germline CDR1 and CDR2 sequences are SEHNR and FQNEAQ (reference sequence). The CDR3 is CASSATGLDSYEQYF. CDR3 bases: TGTGCCAGCAGCGCGACAGGGTTGGATTCCTACGAGCAGTACTTC.

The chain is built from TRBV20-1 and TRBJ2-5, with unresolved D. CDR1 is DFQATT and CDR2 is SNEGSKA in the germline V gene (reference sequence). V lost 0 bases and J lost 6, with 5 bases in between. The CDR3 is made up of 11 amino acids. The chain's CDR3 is CSARDTKTQYF. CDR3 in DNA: TGCAGTGCTAGAGACACAAAGACCCAGTACTTC.

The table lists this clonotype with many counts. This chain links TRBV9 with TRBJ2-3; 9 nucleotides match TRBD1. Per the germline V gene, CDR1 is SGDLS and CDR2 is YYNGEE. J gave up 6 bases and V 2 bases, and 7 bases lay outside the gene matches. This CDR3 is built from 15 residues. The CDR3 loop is CASSVGDRASDTQYF. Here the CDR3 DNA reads TGTGCCAGCAGCGTTGGGGACAGGGCATCGGATACGCAGTATTTT. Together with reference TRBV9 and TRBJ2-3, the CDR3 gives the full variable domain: DSGVTQTPKHLITATGQRVTLRCSPRSGDLSVYWYQQSLDQGLQFLIQYYNGEERAKGNILERFSAQQFPDLHSELNLSSLELGDSALYFCASSVGDRASDTQYFGPGTRLTVL.

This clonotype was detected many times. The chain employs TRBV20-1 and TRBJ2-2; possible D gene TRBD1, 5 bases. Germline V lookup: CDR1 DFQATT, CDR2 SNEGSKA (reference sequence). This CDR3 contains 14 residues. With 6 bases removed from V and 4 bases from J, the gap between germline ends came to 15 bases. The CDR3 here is CSAGPGRATGELFF. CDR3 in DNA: TGCAGTGCCGGACCGGGCAGGGCCACCGGGGAGCTGTTTTTT.

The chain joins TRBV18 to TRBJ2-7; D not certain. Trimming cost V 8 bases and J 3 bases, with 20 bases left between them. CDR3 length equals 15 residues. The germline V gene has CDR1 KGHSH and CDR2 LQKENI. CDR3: CASGVNSGRRYEQYF. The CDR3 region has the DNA TGTGCCAGCGGAGTCAACTCCGGGCGACGCTACGAGCAGTACTTC.